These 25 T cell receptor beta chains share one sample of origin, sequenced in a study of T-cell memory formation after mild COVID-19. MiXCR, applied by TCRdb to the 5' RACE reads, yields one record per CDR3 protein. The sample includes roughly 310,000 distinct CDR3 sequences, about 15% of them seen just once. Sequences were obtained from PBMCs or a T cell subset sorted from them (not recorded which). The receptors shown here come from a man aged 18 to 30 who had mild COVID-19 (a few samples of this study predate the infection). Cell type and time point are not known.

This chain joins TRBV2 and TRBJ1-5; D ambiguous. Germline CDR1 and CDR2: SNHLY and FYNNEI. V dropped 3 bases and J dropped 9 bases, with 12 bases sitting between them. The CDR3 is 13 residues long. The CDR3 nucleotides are TGTGCCAGCAGTGACCTCGGAACGACGCCCCAGCATTTT. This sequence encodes CASSDLGTTPQHF.

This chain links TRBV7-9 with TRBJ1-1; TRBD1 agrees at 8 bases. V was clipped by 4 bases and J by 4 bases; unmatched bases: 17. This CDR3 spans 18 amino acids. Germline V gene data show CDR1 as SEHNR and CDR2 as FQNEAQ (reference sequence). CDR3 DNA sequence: TGTGCCAGCAGCTCTCCTGGGACAGGCTACCTTGTGGGCACTGAAGCTTTCTTT. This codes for CASSSPGTGYLVGTEAFF.

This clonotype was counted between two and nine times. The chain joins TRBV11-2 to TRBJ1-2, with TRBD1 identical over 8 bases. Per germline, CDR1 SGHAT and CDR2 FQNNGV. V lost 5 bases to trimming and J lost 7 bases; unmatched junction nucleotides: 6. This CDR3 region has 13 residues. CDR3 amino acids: CASSQDRGGGYTF. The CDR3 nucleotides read TGTGCCAGCAGCCAAGACAGGGGAGGTGGCTACACCTTC. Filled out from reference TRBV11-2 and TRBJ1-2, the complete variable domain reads EAGVAQSPRYKIIEKRQSVAFWCNPISGHATLYWYQQILGQGPKLLIQFQNNGVVDDSQLPKDRFSAERLKGVDSTLKIQPAKLEDSAVYLCASSQDRGGGYTFGSGTRLTVV.

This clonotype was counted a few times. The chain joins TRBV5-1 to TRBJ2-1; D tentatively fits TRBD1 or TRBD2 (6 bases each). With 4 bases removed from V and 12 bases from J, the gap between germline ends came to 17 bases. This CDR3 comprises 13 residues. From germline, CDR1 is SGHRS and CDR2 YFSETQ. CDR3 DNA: TGCGCCAGCAGCGGGCCGGGGGCGCGAGGGCAGTTCTTC. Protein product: CASSGPGARGQFF.

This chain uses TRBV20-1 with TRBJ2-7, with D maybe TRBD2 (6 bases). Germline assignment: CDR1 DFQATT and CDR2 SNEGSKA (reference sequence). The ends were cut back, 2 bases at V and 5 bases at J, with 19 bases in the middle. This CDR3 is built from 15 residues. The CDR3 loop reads CSARLQGGVVDEQYF. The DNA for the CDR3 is TGCAGTGCTAGACTGCAGGGCGGGGTAGTAGACGAGCAGTACTTC.

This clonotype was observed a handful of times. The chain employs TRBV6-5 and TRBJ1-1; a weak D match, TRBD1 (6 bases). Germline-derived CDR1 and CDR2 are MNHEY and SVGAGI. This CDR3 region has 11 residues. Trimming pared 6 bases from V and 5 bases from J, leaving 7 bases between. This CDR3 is CASRQGTEAFF. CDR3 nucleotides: TGTGCCAGCAGACAGGGAACTGAAGCTTTCTTT.

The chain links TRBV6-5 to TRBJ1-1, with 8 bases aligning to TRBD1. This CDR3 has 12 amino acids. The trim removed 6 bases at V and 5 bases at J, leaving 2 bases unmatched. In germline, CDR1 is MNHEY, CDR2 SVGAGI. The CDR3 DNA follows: TGTGCCAGCAGGCGGGACAGGACTGAAGCTTTCTTT. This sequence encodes CASRRDRTEAFF.

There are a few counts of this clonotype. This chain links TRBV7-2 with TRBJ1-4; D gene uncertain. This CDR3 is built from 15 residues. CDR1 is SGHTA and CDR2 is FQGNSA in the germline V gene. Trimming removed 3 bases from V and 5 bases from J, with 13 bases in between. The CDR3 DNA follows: TGTGCCAGCAGCTTCTCTGGACGGATCAATGAAAAACTGTTTTTT. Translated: CASSFSGRINEKLFF.

The chain's CDR3 is CSARPTANYGYTF. CDR3 nucleotide sequence: TGCAGTGCTAGACCTACAGCTAACTATGGCTACACCTTC. The chain combines TRBV20-1 with TRBJ1-2; D is uncertain. V was shortened by 2 bases and J by 0 bases, with 7 bases between the two germline ends. Germline values: CDR1 DFQATT, CDR2 SNEGSKA (reference sequence). The CDR3 totals 13 residues.

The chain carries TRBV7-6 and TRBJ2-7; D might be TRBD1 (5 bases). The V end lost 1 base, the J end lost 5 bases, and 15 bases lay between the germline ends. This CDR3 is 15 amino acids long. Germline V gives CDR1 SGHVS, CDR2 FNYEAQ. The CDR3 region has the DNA TGTGCCAGCAGCTTAGAATCACAGGTCGGCCACGAGCAGTACTTC. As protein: CASSLESQVGHEQYF.

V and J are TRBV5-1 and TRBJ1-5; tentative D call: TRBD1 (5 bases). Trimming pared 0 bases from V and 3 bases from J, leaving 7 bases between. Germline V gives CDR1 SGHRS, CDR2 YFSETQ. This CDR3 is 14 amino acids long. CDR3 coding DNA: TGCGCCAGCAGCTTGGGACAGTACAATCAGCCCCAGCATTTT. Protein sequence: CASSLGQYNQPQHF. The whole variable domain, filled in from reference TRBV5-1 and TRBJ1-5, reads KAGVTQTPRYLIKTRGQQVTLSCSPISGHRSVSWYQQTPGQGLQFLFEYFSETQRNKGNFPGRFSGRQFSNSRSEMNVSTLELGDSALYLCASSLGQYNQPQHFGDGTRLSIL.

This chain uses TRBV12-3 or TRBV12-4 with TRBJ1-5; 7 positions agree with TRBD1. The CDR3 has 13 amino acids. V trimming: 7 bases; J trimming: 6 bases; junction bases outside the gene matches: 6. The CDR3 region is CASIKGAGQPQHF. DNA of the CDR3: TGTGCCAGCATTAAGGGGGCTGGTCAGCCCCAGCATTTT.

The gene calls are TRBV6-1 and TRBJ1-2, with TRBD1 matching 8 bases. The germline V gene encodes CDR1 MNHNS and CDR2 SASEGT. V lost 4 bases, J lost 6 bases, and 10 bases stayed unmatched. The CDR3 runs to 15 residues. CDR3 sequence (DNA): TGTGCCAGCAGTGCGAATGGACAGGGACGGAATGGCTACACCTTC. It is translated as CASSANGQGRNGYTF.

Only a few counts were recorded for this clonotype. CDR3 region: CASSPFPLGRENEQFF. For the CDR3, the DNA is TGCGCCAGCAGCCCCTTTCCCCTTGGCCGCGAAAATGAGCAGTTCTTC. The J gene is TRBJ2-1, the V gene TRBV5-1, with D uncertain. The germline CDR1 and CDR2 sequences are SGHRS and YFSETQ. The CDR3 totals 16 residues. Trimming cost V 4 bases and J 7 bases, with 21 bases left between them.

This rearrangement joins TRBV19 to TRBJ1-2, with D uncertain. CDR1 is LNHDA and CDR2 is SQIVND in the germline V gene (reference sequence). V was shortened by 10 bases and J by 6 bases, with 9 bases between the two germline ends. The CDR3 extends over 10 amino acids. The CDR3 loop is CATKGHGYTF. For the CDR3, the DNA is TGTGCCACGAAAGGTCATGGCTACACCTTC.

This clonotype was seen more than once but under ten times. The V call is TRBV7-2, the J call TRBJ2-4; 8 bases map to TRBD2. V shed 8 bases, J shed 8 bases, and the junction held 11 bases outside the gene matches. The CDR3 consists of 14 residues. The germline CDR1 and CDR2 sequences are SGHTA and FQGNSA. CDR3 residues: CASASGRGGYIQYF. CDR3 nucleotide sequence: TGTGCCAGCGCATCCGGGAGGGGGGGTTACATTCAGTACTTC.

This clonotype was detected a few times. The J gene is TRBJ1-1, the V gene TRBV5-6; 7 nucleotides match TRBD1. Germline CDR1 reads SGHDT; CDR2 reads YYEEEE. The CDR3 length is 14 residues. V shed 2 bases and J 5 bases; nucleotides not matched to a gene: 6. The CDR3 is CASSFLPGGTEAFF. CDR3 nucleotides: TGTGCCAGCAGCTTCTTGCCAGGGGGAACTGAAGCTTTCTTT.

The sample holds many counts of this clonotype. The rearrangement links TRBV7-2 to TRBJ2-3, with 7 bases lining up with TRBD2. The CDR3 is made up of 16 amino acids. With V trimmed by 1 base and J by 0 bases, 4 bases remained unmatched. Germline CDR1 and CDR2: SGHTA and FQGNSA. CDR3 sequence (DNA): TGTGCCAGCAGCTTAGGTGTGGGGGGGAGCACAGATACGCAGTATTTT. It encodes CASSLGVGGSTDTQYF.

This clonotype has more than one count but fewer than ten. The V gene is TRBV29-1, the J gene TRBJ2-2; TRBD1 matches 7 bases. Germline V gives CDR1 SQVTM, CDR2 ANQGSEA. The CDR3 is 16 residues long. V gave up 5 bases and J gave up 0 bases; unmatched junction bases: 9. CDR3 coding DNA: TGCAGCGTTTTGTGGGACAGCAACACGAACACCGGGGAGCTGTTTTTT. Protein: CSVLWDSNTNTGELFF.

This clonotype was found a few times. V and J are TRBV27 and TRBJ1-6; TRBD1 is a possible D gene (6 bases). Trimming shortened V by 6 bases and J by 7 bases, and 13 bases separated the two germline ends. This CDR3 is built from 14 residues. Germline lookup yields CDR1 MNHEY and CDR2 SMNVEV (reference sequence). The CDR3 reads CASRKDRGNSPLHF. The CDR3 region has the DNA TGTGCCAGCAGGAAGGACAGAGGAAATTCACCCCTCCACTTT.

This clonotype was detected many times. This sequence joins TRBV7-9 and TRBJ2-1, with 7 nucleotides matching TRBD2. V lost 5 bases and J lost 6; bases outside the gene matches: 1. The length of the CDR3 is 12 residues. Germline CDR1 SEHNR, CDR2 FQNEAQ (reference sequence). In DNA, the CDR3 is TGTGCCAGCAGCGGGAGGGGCAATGAGCAGTTCTTC. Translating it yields CASSGRGNEQFF.

For the CDR3, the DNA is TGTGCCAGCAGCTTAACCGGGACGGTGTATGGCTACACCTTC. Translated, it gives CASSLTGTVYGYTF. This sequence joins TRBV9 and TRBJ1-2; weak D call: TRBD1 (5 bases). V lost 4 bases and J lost 5, with 15 bases in between. The CDR3 contains 14 residues. CDR1 and CDR2 (germline): SGDLS, YYNGEE.

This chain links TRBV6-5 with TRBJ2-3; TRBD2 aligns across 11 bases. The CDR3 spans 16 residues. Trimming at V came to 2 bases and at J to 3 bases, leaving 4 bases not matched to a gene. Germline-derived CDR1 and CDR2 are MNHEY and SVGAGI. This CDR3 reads CASSYEASGGTDTQYF. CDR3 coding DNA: TGTGCCAGCAGTTACGAAGCTAGCGGGGGGACAGATACGCAGTATTTT.

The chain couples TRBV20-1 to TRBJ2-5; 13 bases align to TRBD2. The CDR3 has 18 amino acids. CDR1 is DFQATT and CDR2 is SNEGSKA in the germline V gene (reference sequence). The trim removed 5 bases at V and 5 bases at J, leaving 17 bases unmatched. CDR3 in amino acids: CSAVHLPILAGGLETQYF. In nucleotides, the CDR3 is TGCAGTGCTGTCCACCTCCCCATACTAGCGGGGGGGTTGGAGACCCAGTACTTC.

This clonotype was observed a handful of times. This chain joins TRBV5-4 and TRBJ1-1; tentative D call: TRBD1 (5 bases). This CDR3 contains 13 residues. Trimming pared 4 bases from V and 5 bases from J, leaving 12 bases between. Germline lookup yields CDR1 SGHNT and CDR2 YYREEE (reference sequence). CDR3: CASSAPGRTEAFF. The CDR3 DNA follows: TGTGCCAGCAGCGCACCAGGGAGGACTGAAGCTTTCTTT.